The 20 T cell receptor beta chains presented below share a single source sample, sequenced in a study of identifying expanded T cells in peripheral blood. Data came from immunoSEQ multiplex PCR; TCRdb stores just in-frame clones and leaves some out. The sample lists tens of thousands of clones, 65% to 85% occurring once. Material: blood. These receptors were collected from a person aged 18 to 70 in good health.

The sample holds one count of this clone. The chain couples TRBV7-2 to TRBJ2-5; D gene uncertain. The CDR3 totals 12 residues. CDR1 is SGHTA and CDR2 is FQGNSA in the germline V gene. Trimming took 5 bases from V and 5 from J, leaving 9 bases between them. The DNA for the CDR3 is TGTGCCAGCAGCCCCCTAAGGGAGACCCAGTACTTC. Its protein product is CASSPLRETQYF.

The rearrangement joins TRBV21-1 to TRBJ2-7; the table names TRBD2, a call not compared with the DNA. TRBV21-1 is assigned pseudogene status. The CDR3 is 16 residues long. CDR3 nucleotides: TGTGCCAGCAGCGCTCGTAGCGGGGGACGCTCCTACGAGCAGTACTTC. Its protein is CASSARSGGRSYEQYF.

The chain joins TRBV11-2 to TRBJ1-1; 11 nucleotides line up with TRBD1. The germline V gene encodes CDR1 SGHAT and CDR2 FQNNGV. V gave up 5 bases and J gave up 0 bases; unmatched junction bases: 8. The CDR3 contains 17 residues. The DNA for the CDR3 is TGTGCCAGCAGCGCGCGGACAGGGGGCGCTTTGAACACTGAAGCTTTCTTT. Its translation is CASSARTGGALNTEAFF. The variable domain in full, with the rest retrieved from reference TRBV11-2 and TRBJ1-1, is EAGVAQSPRYKIIEKRQSVAFWCNPISGHATLYWYQQILGQGPKLLIQFQNNGVVDDSQLPKDRFSAERLKGVDSTLKIQPAKLEDSAVYLCASSARTGGALNTEAFFGQGTRLTVV.

J is TRBJ2-1 and V is TRBV2; D not certain. The germline CDR1 and CDR2 sequences are SNHLY and FYNNEI. The CDR3 is 15 residues long. Between the trimmed V and J ends, which lost 4 bases and 0 bases, there was a span of 10 bases. The CDR3 spells CASSGSGSSYNEQFF. DNA of the CDR3: TGTGCCAGCAGTGGATCGGGTAGCTCCTACAATGAGCAGTTCTTC.

The CDR3 region has the DNA TGCGCCAGCAGCCCCCCCGATGACGAGCAGTACTTC. The encoded protein is CASSPPDDEQYF. V usage is TRBV5-1 and J usage is TRBJ2-7; D gene uncertain. Trimming took off 4 bases at V and 5 bases at J, with 10 bases between the two ends. This CDR3 is built from 12 residues. The V gene's germline CDR1 is SGHRS and CDR2 YFSETQ.

This chain joins TRBV25-1 and TRBJ1-5; D perhaps matches TRBD1 (5 bases). Per the germline V gene, CDR1 is MGHDK and CDR2 is SYGVNS. Trimming took 4 bases from V and 5 from J, leaving 12 bases between them. The CDR3 totals 14 residues. CDR3 sequence: CASSGLLGDQPQHF. CDR3 nucleotide sequence: TGTGCCAGCAGTGGGCTTTTGGGGGATCAGCCCCAGCATTTT.

This chain links TRBV5-1 with TRBJ1-1; D is perhaps TRBD1 (5 bases). Trimming removed 0 bases at V and 5 bases at J, with 11 bases between. The CDR3 consists of 14 residues. Germline lookup yields CDR1 SGHRS and CDR2 YFSETQ. CDR3 DNA sequence: TGCGCCAGCAGCTTGGGGCAGGGAAGTACTGAAGCTTTCTTT. As protein: CASSLGQGSTEAFF. Drawing the rest from reference TRBV5-1 and TRBJ1-1, the complete variable domain is KAGVTQTPRYLIKTRGQQVTLSCSPISGHRSVSWYQQTPGQGLQFLFEYFSETQRNKGNFPGRFSGRQFSNSRSEMNVSTLELGDSALYLCASSLGQGSTEAFFGQGTRLTVV.

The chain combines TRBV5-1 with TRBJ2-1; D assignment may be TRBD1 or TRBD2 (5 bases each). This CDR3 is 16 amino acids long. The germline V and J ends were trimmed by 0 bases and 2 bases, with 12 bases remaining between them. Germline CDR1 SGHRS, CDR2 YFSETQ. The CDR3 region has the DNA TGCGCCAGCAGCTTGGAACCCGGGACCGCCTACAATGAGCAGTTCTTC. This translates into CASSLEPGTAYNEQFF.

The V and J genes are TRBV6-5 and TRBJ2-1; the match to TRBD1 covers 7 bases. This CDR3 region has 15 residues. V trimming: 2 bases; J trimming: 7 bases; junction bases outside the gene matches: 8. CDR1 MNHEY and CDR2 SVGAGI come from the germline V gene. The CDR3 is CASSYPGQRKNEQFF. The CDR3 nucleotides read TGTGCCAGCAGTTACCCGGGACAGAGAAAAAATGAGCAGTTCTTC.

The chain recombines TRBV7-9 with TRBJ2-1, with 9 bases aligning to TRBD2. J was trimmed by 1 base and V by 2 bases; bases with no gene match: 0. This CDR3 is 15 amino acids long. Germline CDR1 and CDR2: SEHNR and FQNEAQ (reference sequence). CDR3 region: CASSLLAGSYNEQFF. The CDR3 nucleotides are TGTGCCAGCAGCTTACTAGCGGGGTCCTACAATGAGCAGTTCTTC.

This clone was seen once. This chain joins TRBV6-1 and TRBJ1-1, with D maybe TRBD1 (5 bases). This CDR3 is built from 13 residues. Germline assignment: CDR1 MNHNS and CDR2 SASEGT. The V gene lost 10 bases and the J gene lost 2 bases, with 14 bases spanning the gap. The CDR3, as DNA: TGTGCCACCGCGTCTACAGGAAACACTGAAGCTTTCTTT. Translated: CATASTGNTEAFF.

This sequence joins TRBV7-2 and TRBJ2-4; 9 nucleotides line up with TRBD1. V shed 5 bases, J shed 9 bases, and the junction held 8 bases outside the gene matches. The germline V gene has CDR1 SGHTA and CDR2 FQGNSA. The CDR3 has 14 amino acids. For the CDR3, the DNA is TGTGCCAGCAGCCTTAGGGACAGGGAAGCCATTCAGTACTTC. Translation: CASSLRDREAIQYF.

This clone showed up just once. The genes are TRBV7-2 and TRBJ2-7, with 9 positions matching TRBD1. The junction had 7 bases not matched to a gene; V was cut back by 1 base and J by 3 bases. Looked up from germline, CDR1 is SGHTA and CDR2 is FQGNSA. CDR3 length: 16 residues. The CDR3 protein is CASSLGGTGPVYEQYF. DNA of the CDR3: TGTGCCAGCAGCTTAGGGGGGACAGGGCCGGTCTACGAGCAGTACTTC.

This clone was counted a single time. The chain joins TRBV4-2 to TRBJ1-1; D call uncertain. The CDR3 is made up of 13 amino acids. The germline CDR1 and CDR2 sequences are LGHNA and YNFKEQ. Trimming cost V 0 bases and J 6 bases, with 8 bases left between them. The CDR3 here is CASSQEYSAEAFF. The CDR3 nucleotides read TGTGCCAGCAGCCAAGAATATAGCGCTGAAGCTTTCTTT.

V gene TRBV4-2 combines with J gene TRBJ2-6; either TRBD1 or TRBD2 may supply D (6 bases each). The CDR3 loop spans 18 amino acids. V lost 8 bases and J lost 2, with 22 bases in between. Germline assignment: CDR1 LGHNA and CDR2 YNFKEQ. CDR3 in DNA: TGTGCCAGCGGGGGGCGAGACGGATCCCCTGCTGGGGCCAACGTCCTGACTTTC. This gives the protein CASGGRDGSPAGANVLTF.

This chain connects TRBV13 to TRBJ2-5; D uncertain. V lost 0 bases to trimming and J lost 3 bases, with 8 bases between them. The CDR3 totals 14 residues. Germline CDR1 reads PRHDT; CDR2 reads FYEKMQ (reference sequence). CDR3 nucleotide sequence: TGTGCCAGCAGCTTAGGCGGTCTCGAAGAGACCCAGTACTTC. Translating gives CASSLGGLEETQYF.

The chain carries TRBV28 and TRBJ1-4; 7 bases fit TRBD1. The germline gives CDR1 MDHEN, CDR2 SYDVKM. The ends lost 10 bases at V and 7 bases at J; junction bases unmatched: 9. The CDR3 consists of 13 residues. DNA for the CDR3: TGTGCCAACCAGGGGGGTCCCGGTGAAAAACTGTTTTTT. It specifies CANQGGPGEKLFF. The full variable domain, rest sourced from reference TRBV28 and TRBJ1-4, is DVKVTQSSRYLVKRTGEKVFLECVQDMDHENMFWYRQDPGLGLRLIYFSYDVKMKEKGDIPEGYSVSREKKERFSLILESASTNQTSMYLCANQGGPGEKLFFGSGTQLSVL.

The CDR3 loop reads CASSENGSGYTF. CDR3 coding DNA: TGTGCCAGCAGTGAAAATGGGTCTGGCTACACCTTC. This chain uses TRBV6-1 with TRBJ1-2, with unresolved D. Germline-derived CDR1 and CDR2 are MNHNS and SASEGT. V was shortened by 2 bases and J by 7 bases, with 8 bases between the two germline ends. There are 12 residues in the CDR3.

V and J are TRBV7-8 and TRBJ2-7; 8 bases match TRBD1. Germline V gives CDR1 SGHVS, CDR2 FQNEAQ. The CDR3 sequence is 13 residues long. V lost 5 bases to trimming and J lost 5 bases; unmatched junction nucleotides: 5. CDR3 amino acids: CASSPRTGHEQYF. As DNA, the CDR3 is TGTGCCAGCAGCCCGCGGACAGGGCACGAGCAGTACTTC.

This sequence joins TRBV6-4 and TRBJ2-2; D remains ambiguous. CDR1 and CDR2 (germline): MRHNA, SNTAGT. V gave up 6 bases and J gave up 5 bases, with 10 bases separating them. The CDR3 loop spans 13 amino acids. CDR3 loop: CASRPGPTGELFF. The DNA for the CDR3 is TGTGCCAGCAGGCCCGGGCCTACCGGGGAGCTGTTTTTT.